Listed below are T cell receptor beta chains from one sample, sequenced in a study of CD8 T cells in ankylosing spondylitis. One entry per CDR3 protein, called by TCRdb with MiXCR from the 5' RACE reads. The sample holds about 800,000 distinct CDR3 sequences; roughly 10% are singletons and the top ten take under 0.6%. Sequenced material: blood, either unsorted or a sorted T cell fraction (not recorded which). Receptors were obtained from a male donor with ankylosing spondylitis. Each CDR3 is given with its conserved first and last residue. A D gene is named only where the DNA matches it firmly. The listing skips clone size in some rows; elsewhere it reads once, few, many or a size class.

d_call,j_call,clone_size,v_call,cdr3_aa,cdr3_nt
.,TRBJ2-2,few,TRBV5-5,CASSSHLTGELFF,TGTGCCAGCAGCTCTCATCTGACCGGGGAGCTGTTTTTT
.,TRBJ1-4,many,TRBV7-2,CASSLVVPTGEKLFF,TGTGCCAGCAGCTTAGTTGTCCCAACCGGGGAAAAACTGTTTTTT
.,TRBJ1-1,.,TRBV2,CATQKGTAGRTEAFF,TGTGCCACCCAGAAGGGGACTGCTGGTAGGACTGAAGCTTTCTTT
TRBD2,TRBJ2-5,many,TRBV20-1,CSSGTSLETQYF,TGCAGTAGCGGGACCTCCCTCGAGACCCAGTACTTC
TRBD1,TRBJ1-6,few,TRBV20-1,CSAANDRVNSPLHF,TGCAGTGCCGCGAATGACAGGGTGAATTCACCCCTCCACTTT
.,TRBJ2-4,.,TRBV6-6,CAAGRPGSDIQYF,TGTGCTGCAGGCCGTCCCGGGTCGGACATTCAGTACTTC
.,TRBJ1-1,.,TRBV9,CASSVQMVNTEAFF,TGTGCCAGCAGCGTCCAGATGGTGAACACTGAAGCTTTCTTT
.,TRBJ1-1,.,TRBV28,CASSLWAGVDTEAFF,TGTGCCAGCAGTTTATGGGCCGGGGTGGACACTGAAGCTTTCTTT
TRBD2,TRBJ2-1,.,TRBV20-1,CSAFRAGTYNEQFF,TGCAGTGCTTTCCGAGCGGGGACCTACAATGAGCAGTTCTTC
.,TRBJ1-4,.,TRBV5-1,CASSRTADEKLFF,TGCGCCAGCAGTCGGACAGCGGATGAAAAACTGTTTTTT
.,TRBJ1-5,.,TRBV6-2/TRBV6-3,CASRTPRDGYNQPQHF,TGTGCCAGCAGGACCCCCCGGGACGGATACAATCAGCCCCAGCATTTT
.,TRBJ2-5,.,TRBV6-1,CASSRPGLSETQYF,TGTGCCAGCAGTCGCCCGGGACTGTCGGAGACCCAGTACTTC
.,TRBJ2-4,once,TRBV19,CASSMAGTKNIQYF,TGTGCCAGTAGTATGGCAGGGACTAAAAACATTCAGTACTTC
.,TRBJ2-7,few,TRBV5-1,CASSWGTEAYEQYF,TGCGCCAGCAGCTGGGGGACGGAAGCTTACGAGCAGTACTTC
.,TRBJ2-7,.,TRBV6-1,CASTLGALGYEQYF,TGTGCCAGCACCCTGGGGGCACTAGGGTACGAGCAGTACTTC
.,TRBJ2-2,many,TRBV5-1,CASSGGQLAGELFF,TGCGCCAGCAGCGGAGGCCAGCTGGCCGGGGAGCTGTTTTTT
.,TRBJ2-5,few,TRBV20-1,CSVPFAGPLYF,TGCAGTGTCCCCTTTGCCGGCCCTTTGTACTTC
.,TRBJ2-3,.,TRBV27,CASRPLAISTDTQYF,TGTGCCAGCAGGCCCCTAGCGATTAGCACAGATACGCAGTATTTT
.,TRBJ1-5,many,TRBV20-1,CSARDRVNQRQHF,TGCAGTGCTAGAGATCGGGTAAATCAGCGCCAGCATTTT
TRBD1,TRBJ1-1,few,TRBV20-1,CSARDRTGVPTEAFF,TGCAGTGCTAGAGACAGGACAGGGGTTCCCACTGAAGCTTTCTTT
.,TRBJ1-6,.,TRBV10-3,CAISGQNNSPLHF,TGTGCCATCAGTGGTCAGAATAATTCACCCCTCCACTTT
TRBD1,TRBJ1-2,.,TRBV11-2,CASSLGQGSAYGYTF,TGTGCCAGCAGCTTGGGACAGGGGTCGGCTTATGGCTACACCTTC
.,TRBJ1-5,few,TRBV6-2/TRBV6-3,CASSYGLTSNQPQHF,TGTGCCAGCAGTTACGGACTTACTAGCAATCAGCCCCAGCATTTT
.,TRBJ2-2,.,TRBV20-1,CSARTNPNTGELFF,TGCAGTGCTAGAACTAACCCGAACACCGGGGAGCTGTTTTTT
TRBD1,TRBJ1-4,few,TRBV18,CASSPLLEGQGEKLFF,TGTGCCAGCTCACCTCTATTGGAGGGACAGGGCGAAAAACTGTTTTTT
TRBD1,TRBJ2-7,.,TRBV10-3,CAISDSYPGQKSSYEQYF,TGTGCCATCAGTGACTCATATCCGGGACAGAAGAGCTCCTACGAGCAGTACTTC